Below are 19 T cell receptor beta chains sequenced from a single sample in a study of T cells in Graves' hyperthyroidism and ophthalmopathy. Using RNA transcripts as the source, TCR beta CDR3 regions were amplified. The HTBI primer set served for first-round RT-PCR of the TCR CDR3. TCRdb reprocessed the multiplex PCR reads with MiXCR, giving one entry per CDR3 protein. The sample records 300,000 to 400,000 distinct CDR3 sequences, 20% to 25% being singletons. Sequencing input: blood. Receptor source: a woman aged 45-65 years with Graves' hyperthyroidism.

As regards this clonotype: A read error is possible here, since a much larger clone lies one base away. The CDR3 carries no conserved terminal phenylalanine or tryptophan, so it likely arises from a read error. V usage is TRBV20-1 and J usage is TRBJ2-7; tentatively, D is TRBD1 (6 bases). V was shortened by 6 bases and J by 3 bases, with 15 bases between the two germline ends. CDR1 and CDR2 (germline): DFQATT, SNEGSKA (reference sequence). This CDR3 spans 13 amino acids. This chain's CDR3 is CSASTGTLYEQYL. CDR3 DNA: TGCAGTGCGTCGACAGGTACACTCTACGAGCAGTACCTC.

This chain links TRBV19 with TRBJ2-5; 11 nucleotides align to TRBD1. The CDR3 consists of 15 residues. CDR1 LNHDA and CDR2 SQIVND come from the germline V gene (reference sequence). Unmatched junction bases numbered 6, after V lost 4 bases and J lost 5 bases. CDR3: CASSTGTGGGETQYF. In DNA form, the CDR3 reads TGTGCCAGTAGTACCGGGACAGGGGGTGGGGAGACCCAGTACTTC.

The sample holds many counts of this clonotype. CDR3 region: CASSERGGFDEQFF. The CDR3 bases are TGTGCCAGCAGTGAAAGGGGGGGGTTCGATGAGCAGTTCTTC. V and J are TRBV2 and TRBJ2-1; tentative D call: TRBD2 (7 bases). The V end was cut by 2 bases, the J end by 8 bases, with 13 bases between. This CDR3 has 14 amino acids. The germline CDR1 and CDR2 sequences are SNHLY and FYNNEI.

This clonotype was found a few times. This rearrangement joins TRBV6-1 to TRBJ2-6; the D is unclear. The CDR3 totals 13 residues. V was pared by 7 bases and J by 0 bases, with 4 bases between. Germline-derived CDR1 and CDR2 are MNHNS and SASEGT. The CDR3 nucleotides read TGTGCCAGCAAGAACTCTGGGGCCAACGTCCTGACTTTC. Amino acid sequence: CASKNSGANVLTF.

The chain combines TRBV19 with TRBJ1-3; D possibly corresponds to TRBD1 (5 bases). In germline, CDR1 is LNHDA, CDR2 SQIVND (reference sequence). V lost 6 bases, J lost 0 bases, and 9 bases lay in between. This CDR3 is 14 amino acids long. CDR3 sequence reads: CASRWGSSGNTIYF. CDR3 coding DNA: TGTGCCAGTAGATGGGGCAGCTCTGGAAACACCATATATTTT.

This clonotype showed up just a few times. V usage is TRBV3-1 and J usage is TRBJ1-2, with D tentatively TRBD1 (5 bases). This CDR3 is 16 amino acids long. Per germline, CDR1 LGHDT and CDR2 YNNKEL (reference sequence). Between the trimmed V and J ends, which lost 0 bases and 4 bases, there was a span of 15 bases. CDR3 in amino acids: CASSQDIGGFPYGYTF. CDR3 bases: TGTGCCAGCAGCCAAGATATTGGGGGTTTTCCCTATGGCTACACCTTC.

DNA of the CDR3: TGTGCCAGCAGCTCTAGGACTAGCGGGAGCGATGAGCAGTTCTTC. It codes for CASSSRTSGSDEQFF. V usage is TRBV7-8 and J usage is TRBJ2-1; 13 positions agree with TRBD2. The CDR3 sequence is 15 residues long. Germline V gene data show CDR1 as SGHVS and CDR2 as FQNEAQ. With 4 bases clipped from V and 8 bases from J, the junction kept 5 bases outside the gene matches.

This rearrangement joins TRBV28 to TRBJ1-5, with 9 bases fitting TRBD1. Germline V gives CDR1 MDHEN, CDR2 SYDVKM. J lost 3 bases, V lost 3 bases, and 3 bases had no gene match. CDR3 length: 15 amino acids. The CDR3 nucleotides are TGTGCCAGCAGTTTTACAGGGGGCATCAATCAGCCCCAGCATTTT. It codes for CASSFTGGINQPQHF.

This clonotype was counted many times. The V gene is TRBV7-9, the J gene TRBJ2-1; possibly TRBD2 for D (7 bases). The germline V and J ends were trimmed by 7 bases and 7 bases, with 20 bases remaining between them. The CDR3 has 15 amino acids. The germline V gene encodes CDR1 SEHNR and CDR2 FQNEAQ (reference sequence). For the CDR3, the DNA is TGTGCCAGCAACCTTCCCAAAGGGGGGGGGAATGAGCAGTTCTTC. Protein product: CASNLPKGGGNEQFF.

The rearrangement links TRBV4-2 to TRBJ2-5; D tentatively fits TRBD1 or TRBD2 (5 bases each). This CDR3 is built from 15 residues. Trimming took 0 bases from V and 7 from J, leaving 15 bases between them. CDR1 and CDR2 (germline): LGHNA, YNFKEQ. The CDR3 loop reads CASSQEGVGFSTQYF. Here the CDR3 DNA reads TGTGCCAGCAGCCAAGAGGGGGTCGGTTTCTCGACCCAGTACTTC.

This clonotype was counted ten times or more. This chain connects TRBV2 to TRBJ2-3; D tentatively reads TRBD1 or TRBD2 (5 bases each). The germline CDR1 and CDR2 sequences are SNHLY and FYNNEI. Between the trimmed V and J ends, which lost 4 bases and 2 bases, there was a span of 19 bases. The CDR3 length is 17 residues. The CDR3 loop reads CASSVKIGDPYTDTQYF. The CDR3 region has the DNA TGTGCCAGCAGTGTGAAAATTGGGGACCCATACACAGATACGCAGTATTTT.

This clonotype was recorded at least ten times. The J gene is TRBJ2-1, the V gene TRBV20-1, with TRBD2 matching 12 bases. Trimming removed 0 bases from V and 9 bases from J; junction bases left unmatched: 12. Germline V CDR1 and CDR2: DFQATT, SNEGSKA (reference sequence). This CDR3 has 17 residues. In nucleotides, the CDR3 is TGCAGTGCTAGAGATCTCCACCGGACTAGCGGGAATAGTGAGCAGTTCTTC. Translation gives CSARDLHRTSGNSEQFF.

This clonotype has a count of ten or more. The V call is TRBV11-3, the J call TRBJ1-6; 7 bases agree with TRBD1. Trimming removed 4 bases from V and 7 bases from J; junction bases left unmatched: 10. Germline V lookup: CDR1 SGHNT, CDR2 YENEEA. The CDR3 loop spans 16 amino acids. CDR3 loop: CASSSSRTGGNSPLHF. The CDR3 nucleotides are TGTGCCAGCAGCTCCAGTCGGACAGGAGGGAATTCACCCCTCCACTTT.

The CDR3 loop reads CASSLAGLAGLEQYF. For the CDR3, the DNA is TGCGCCAGCAGCTTGGCGGGACTAGCGGGACTCGAGCAGTACTTC. The chain joins TRBV5-1 to TRBJ2-7; 13 bases match TRBD2. This CDR3 comprises 15 residues. Germline values: CDR1 SGHRS, CDR2 YFSETQ. V lost 0 bases and J lost 6; bases outside the gene matches: 3.

A few counts support this clonotype. The chain has TRBV24-1 and TRBJ2-3; D is uncertain. Germline values: CDR1 KGHDR, CDR2 SFDVKD. The length of the CDR3 is 15 residues. V lost 5 bases and J 0 bases, leaving 11 bases between the germline ends. The CDR3 bases are TGTGCCACCAGTGGTACACGGAGCAGCACAGATACGCAGTATTTT. This encodes CATSGTRSSTDTQYF.

This clonotype was found many times. The chain joins TRBV20-1 to TRBJ2-3; TRBD2 matches at 10 bases. Germline V gives CDR1 DFQATT, CDR2 SNEGSKA (reference sequence). Trimming took 3 bases from V and 2 from J; bases not matched to a gene: 5. The CDR3 is 15 residues long. CDR3 DNA: TGCAGTGCTAGGTCGCTAGCGGGAGACACAGATACGCAGTATTTT. Translation: CSARSLAGDTDTQYF.

This chain joins TRBV2 and TRBJ2-5, with D perhaps TRBD2 (7 bases). Germline V lookup: CDR1 SNHLY, CDR2 FYNNEI. The CDR3 has 16 residues. V was cut by 4 bases and J by 4 bases, with 19 bases left in between. The CDR3 DNA reads TGTGCCAGCAGTGGACGTACCGCGGGGGCGGGAGAGACCCAGTACTTC. Residues: CASSGRTAGAGETQYF.

In its sample, this clonotype was seen many times. The chain links TRBV30 to TRBJ2-5; TRBD2 aligns across 8 bases. The V gene end was trimmed by 5 bases and the J gene end by 2 bases; junction bases not matched to a gene: 4. The CDR3 consists of 13 residues. CDR1 is GTSNPN, CDR2 SVGIG, per germline (reference sequence). The CDR3 bases are TGTGCCTGGTCGGGGGGGAATCAAGAGACCCAGTACTTC. Translating gives CAWSGGNQETQYF.

With respect to this clonotype: Since a much larger clone is just one base distant, this may be a read error. The J gene is TRBJ2-6, the V gene TRBV6-1; TRBD1 might be the D (6 bases). V was trimmed by 4 bases and J by 1 base, leaving 11 bases between them. Germline CDR1 and CDR2: MNHNS and SASEGT. The CDR3 covers 16 residues. The CDR3 loop reads CASSGGQGSGANVLTF. Here the CDR3 DNA reads TGTGCCAGCAGTGGGGGGCAGGGGTCTGGGGCCAACGTCCTGACTTTC.